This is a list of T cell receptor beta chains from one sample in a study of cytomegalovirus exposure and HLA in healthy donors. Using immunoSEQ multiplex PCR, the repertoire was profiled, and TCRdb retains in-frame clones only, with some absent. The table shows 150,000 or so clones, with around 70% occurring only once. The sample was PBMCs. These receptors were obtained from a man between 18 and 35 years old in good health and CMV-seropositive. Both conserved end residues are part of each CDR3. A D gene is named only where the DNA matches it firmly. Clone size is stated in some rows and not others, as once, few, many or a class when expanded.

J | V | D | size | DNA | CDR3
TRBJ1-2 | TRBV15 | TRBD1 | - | TGTGCCACCAGCAGAGATCGACAGGGAGAAAACTATGGCTACACCTTC | CATSRDRQGENYGYTF
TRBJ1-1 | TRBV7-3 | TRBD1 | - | TGTGCCAGCAGCTTAGGACAGGGTGTGAACACTGAAGCTTTCTTT | CASSLGQGVNTEAFF
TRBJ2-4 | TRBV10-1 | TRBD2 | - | TGCGCCAGCAGTGACGGGGGGAAAAACATTCAGTACTTC | CASSDGGKNIQYF
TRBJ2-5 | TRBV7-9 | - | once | TGTGCCAGCAGCAAAGGCGGGTACCAAGAGACCCAGTACTTC | CASSKGGYQETQYF
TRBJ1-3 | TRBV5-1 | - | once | TGCGCCAGTTCCACTGTGGGGAGAGGAAACACCATATATTTT | CASSTVGRGNTIYF
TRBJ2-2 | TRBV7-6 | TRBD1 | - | TGTGCCAGCAGCCTAGGAGGGAGGACAGGGCTGACCGGGGAGCTGTTTTTT | CASSLGGRTGLTGELFF
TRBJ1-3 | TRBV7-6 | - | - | TGTGCCAGCAGCTTAGACGTCGGTGGAAACACCATATATTTT | CASSLDVGGNTIYF
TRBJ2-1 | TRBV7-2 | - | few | TGTGCCAGCTCCCTCCCCTTCGGTGAGCAGTTCTTC | CASSLPFGEQFF
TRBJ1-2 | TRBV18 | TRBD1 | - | TGTGCCAGCTCACCACCGGGACAGGGTTCCCATGGCTACACCTTC | CASSPPGQGSHGYTF
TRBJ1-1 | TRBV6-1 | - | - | TGTGCCAGCAGGAGAGACAGGACGGACACTGAAGCTTTCTTT | CASRRDRTDTEAFF
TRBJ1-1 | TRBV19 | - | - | TGTGCCAGTAGTAAAGGAACTAGGGCTGAAGCTTTCTTT | CASSKGTRAEAFF
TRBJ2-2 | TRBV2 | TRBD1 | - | TGTGCCAGCAGTGGGGGACAGGGTGTCCCCGGGGAGCTGTTTTTT | CASSGGQGVPGELFF